The source of this TCR beta chain is a study of synovial regulatory T cells in juvenile arthritis (dated by TCRdb to about 2015). Background on the whole study: Of the sequenced patients, 5 or 6 received methotrexate, one received methotrexate plus infliximab, a few were therapy-naive, and one had no treatment information. The TCR repertoire comparisons covered Treg and Teff subsets from roughly twelve JIA patients with active disease. The study compared TCRbeta CDR3 repertoires of blood iaTreg cells, other blood Treg cells and synovial fluid Treg cells from matched patient samples. Effector T cell subsets were also sequenced in the study cohort for comparisons, but only blood and synovial fluid Treg cells are covered by the Treg dataset alone.

The library was built by means of the immunoSEQ multiplex PCR assay. TCRbeta CDR3 sequencing was carried out by Adaptive Biotechnologies. As for the authors' bioinformatics: Repertoire similarity was assessed with the Chao-modified Jaccard index and with the median clonotype overlap from 200 random subsamples of equal sample size. The similarity analyses were based on either productive nucleotide sequences or amino acid sequences translated in silico. Hierarchical clustering with single linkage and t-SNE based on Chao-modified Jaccard distances were used to compare repertoires. Repertoire diversity was measured with the Renyi index after sample size normalisation across a range of alpha values. The table was pulled from immuneACCESS by TCRdb, which kept in-frame rearrangements only. Such tables lose some clones; where checked, under half of the loss comes from unresolved V genes, and the rest has no known cause. V and J calls and clone size follow that table, whereas D and trimming were derived from the DNA. The table kept for this sample lists roughly 9,200 clones. Together, the top ten hold roughly 1% of the sample.

TCR repertoire donors were roughly eleven juvenile idiopathic arthritis patients with active disease who had not reached inactive disease, 3 polyarticular and 8 oligoarticular. A median age of around 10 years (range 2.4-22.9) and a median disease duration of around seven years (range 0.2-19.1) were recorded for the TCR-sequenced patients. Samples for TCR repertoire analysis came from two centres in Italy. Peripheral blood mononuclear cells were separated using a Histopaque-1077 density gradient and frozen in approximately 90% FCS with roughly 10% DMSO. Notes on this clone: Its antigen remains unidentified.

What the study reported, not specific to this receptor: Blood iaTreg cells showed lower TCR diversity than other blood Treg cells, consistent with antigen-driven expansion. Synovial Treg cells shared more CDR3 sequences with iaTreg cells than with other blood Treg cells; Chao-Jaccard similarity confirmed closer relation. iaTreg TCR repertoires were largely private across patients and partially overlapped with synovial Teff and blood CPL repertoires.

The TCR originated in a donor between 2 and 29 years old with juvenile idiopathic arthritis. The sequencing input was Treg cells from blood. The cell subset or site label on this specimen signifies: remaining (HLA-DR-negative) circulating blood Treg cells.

The CDR3 reads as follows: CASSQGLDRRRPQHF. The chain was built from TRBV9 and TRBJ1-5; TCRdb selects TRBD1, and the lack of DNA leaves this call unchecked. The CDR3, from cysteine to phenylalanine, totals 15 residues. The entry carries no DNA sequence. Sequences SGDLS (CDR1) and YYNGEE (CDR2) are obtained from the germline V gene.